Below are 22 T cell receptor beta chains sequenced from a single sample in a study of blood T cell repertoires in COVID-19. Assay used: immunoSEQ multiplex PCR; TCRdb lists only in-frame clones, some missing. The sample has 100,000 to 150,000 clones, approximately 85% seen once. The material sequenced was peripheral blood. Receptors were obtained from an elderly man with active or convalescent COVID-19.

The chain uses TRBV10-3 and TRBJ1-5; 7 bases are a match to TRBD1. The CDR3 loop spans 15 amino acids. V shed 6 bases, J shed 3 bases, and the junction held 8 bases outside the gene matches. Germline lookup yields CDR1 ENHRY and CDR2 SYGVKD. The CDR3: CAISERQGINQPQHF. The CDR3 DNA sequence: TGTGCCATCAGCGAGAGACAGGGAATCAATCAGCCCCAGCATTTT.

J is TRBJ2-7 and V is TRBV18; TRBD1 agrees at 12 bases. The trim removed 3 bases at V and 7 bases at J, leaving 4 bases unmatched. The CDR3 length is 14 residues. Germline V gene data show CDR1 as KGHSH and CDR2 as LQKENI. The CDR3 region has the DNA TGTGCCAGCTCACCGGGACAGGGGGCTTGGGAGCAGTACTTC. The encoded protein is CASSPGQGAWEQYF.

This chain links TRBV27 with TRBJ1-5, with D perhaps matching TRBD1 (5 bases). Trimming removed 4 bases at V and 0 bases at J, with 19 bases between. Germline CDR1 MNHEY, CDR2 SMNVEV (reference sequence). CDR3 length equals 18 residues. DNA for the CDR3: TGTGCCAGCAGTTCCGACAGCGTTACTCCGTTTAGCAATCAGCCCCAGCATTTT. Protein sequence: CASSSDSVTPFSNQPQHF.

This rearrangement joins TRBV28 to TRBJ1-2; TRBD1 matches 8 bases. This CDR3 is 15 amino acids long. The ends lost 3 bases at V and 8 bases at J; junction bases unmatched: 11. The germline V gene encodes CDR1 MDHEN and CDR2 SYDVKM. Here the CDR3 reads CASSFMDRERRGYTF. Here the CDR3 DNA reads TGTGCCAGCAGTTTTATGGACAGGGAACGGCGGGGCTACACCTTC.

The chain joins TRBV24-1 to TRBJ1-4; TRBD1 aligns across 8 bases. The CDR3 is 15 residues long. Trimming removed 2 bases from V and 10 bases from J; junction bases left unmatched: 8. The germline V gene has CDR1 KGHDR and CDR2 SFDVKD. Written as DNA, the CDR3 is TGTGCCACCAGTGATTCAGGACAGGGACTCGGAAAACTGTTTTTT. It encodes CATSDSGQGLGKLFF.

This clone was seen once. CDR3 in DNA: TGTGCCAGTAGTGAAGAGGGAGTAAACACTGAAGCTTTCTTT. Translated: CASSEEGVNTEAFF. The V gene is TRBV19, the J gene TRBJ1-1, with no clear D. V was cut by 5 bases and J by 2 bases, with 12 bases left in between. Germline loops: CDR1 LNHDA, CDR2 SQIVND (reference sequence). The CDR3 extends over 14 amino acids.

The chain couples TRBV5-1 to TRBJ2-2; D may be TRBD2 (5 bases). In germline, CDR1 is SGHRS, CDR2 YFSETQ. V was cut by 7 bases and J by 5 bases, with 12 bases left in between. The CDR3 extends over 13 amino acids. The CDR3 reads CASHISGTGELFF. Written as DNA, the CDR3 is TGCGCCAGCCACATTTCGGGGACCGGGGAGCTGTTTTTT.

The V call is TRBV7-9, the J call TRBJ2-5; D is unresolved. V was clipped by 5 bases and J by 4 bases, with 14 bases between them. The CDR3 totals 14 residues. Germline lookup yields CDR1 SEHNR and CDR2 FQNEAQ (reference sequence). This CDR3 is CASSQTMSAETQYF. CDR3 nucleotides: TGTGCCAGCAGCCAAACCATGAGCGCAGAGACCCAGTACTTC.

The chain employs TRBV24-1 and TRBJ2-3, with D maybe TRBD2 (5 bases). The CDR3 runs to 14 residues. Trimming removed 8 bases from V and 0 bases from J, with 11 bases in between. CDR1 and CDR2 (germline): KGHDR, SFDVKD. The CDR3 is CATKRSSSTDTQYF. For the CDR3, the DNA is TGTGCCACCAAGCGGAGCTCTAGCACAGATACGCAGTATTTT.

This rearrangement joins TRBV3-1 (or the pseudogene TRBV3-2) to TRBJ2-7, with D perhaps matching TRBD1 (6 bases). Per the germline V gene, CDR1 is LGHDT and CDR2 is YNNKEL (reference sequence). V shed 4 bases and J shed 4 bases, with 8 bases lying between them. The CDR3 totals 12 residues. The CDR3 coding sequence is TGTGCCAGCAGCCGTGGACAGTACGAGCAGTACTTC. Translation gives CASSRGQYEQYF.

The CDR3 DNA is TGTGCCAGCAGCTTAGGGGGGACAGGTCAAGAGACCCAGTACTTC. Its protein product is CASSLGGTGQETQYF. The V call is TRBV11-3, the J call TRBJ2-5; 8 bases are shared with TRBD1. V trimming: 1 base; J trimming: 2 bases; junction bases outside the gene matches: 3. The CDR3 is 15 residues long. The V gene's germline CDR1 is SGHNT and CDR2 YENEEA. The entire variable domain, with the rest obtained from reference TRBV11-3 and TRBJ2-5, is as follows: EAGVVQSPRYKIIEKKQPVAFWCNPISGHNTLYWYLQNLGQGPELLIRYENEEAVDDSQLPKDRFSAERLKGVDSTLKIQPAELGDSAVYLCASSLGGTGQETQYFGPGTRLLVL.

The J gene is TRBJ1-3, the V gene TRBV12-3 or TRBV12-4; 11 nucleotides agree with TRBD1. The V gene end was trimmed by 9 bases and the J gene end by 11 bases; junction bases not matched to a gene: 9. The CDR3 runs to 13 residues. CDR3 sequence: CASWTGGSLAIYF. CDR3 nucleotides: TGTGCCAGTTGGACAGGGGGCAGTCTTGCCATATATTTT.

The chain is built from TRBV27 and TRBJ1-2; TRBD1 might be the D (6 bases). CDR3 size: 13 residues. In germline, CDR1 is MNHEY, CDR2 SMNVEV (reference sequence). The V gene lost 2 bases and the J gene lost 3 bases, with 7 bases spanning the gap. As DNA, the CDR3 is TGTGCCAGCAGTTTAAAGGGGGACTATGGCTACACCTTC. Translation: CASSLKGDYGYTF.

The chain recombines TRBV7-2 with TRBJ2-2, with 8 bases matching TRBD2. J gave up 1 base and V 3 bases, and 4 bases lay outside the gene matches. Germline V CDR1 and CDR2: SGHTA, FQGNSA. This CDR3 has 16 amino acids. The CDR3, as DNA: TGTGCCAGCAGCTTCCCGGGACTAGAGAACACCGGGGAGCTGTTTTTT. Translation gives CASSFPGLENTGELFF.

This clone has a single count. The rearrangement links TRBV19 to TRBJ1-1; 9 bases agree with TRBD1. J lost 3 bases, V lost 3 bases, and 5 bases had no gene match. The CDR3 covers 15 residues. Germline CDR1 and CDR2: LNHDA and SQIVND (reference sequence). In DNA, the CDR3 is TGTGCCAGTAGTATCCCGGGACAGGGATACACTGAAGCTTTCTTT. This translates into CASSIPGQGYTEAFF.

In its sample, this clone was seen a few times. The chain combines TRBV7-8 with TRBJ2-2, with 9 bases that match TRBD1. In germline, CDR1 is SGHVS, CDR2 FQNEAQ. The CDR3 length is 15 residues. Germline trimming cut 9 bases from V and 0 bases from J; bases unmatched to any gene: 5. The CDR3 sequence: CARVRDRANTGELFF. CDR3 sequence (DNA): TGTGCCAGAGTACGGGACAGGGCGAACACCGGGGAGCTGTTTTTT. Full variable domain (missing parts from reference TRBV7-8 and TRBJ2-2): GAGVSQSPRYKVAKRGQDVALRCDPISGHVSLFWYQQALGQGPEFLTYFQNEAQLDKSGLPSDRFFAERPEGSVSTLKIQRTQQEDSAVYLCARVRDRANTGELFFGEGSRLTVL.

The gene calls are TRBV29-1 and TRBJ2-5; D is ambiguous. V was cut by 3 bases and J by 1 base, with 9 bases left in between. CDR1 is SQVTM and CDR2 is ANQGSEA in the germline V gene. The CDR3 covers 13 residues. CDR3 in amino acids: CSVDPVAQETQYF. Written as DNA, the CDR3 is TGCAGCGTTGATCCCGTAGCCCAAGAGACCCAGTACTTC.

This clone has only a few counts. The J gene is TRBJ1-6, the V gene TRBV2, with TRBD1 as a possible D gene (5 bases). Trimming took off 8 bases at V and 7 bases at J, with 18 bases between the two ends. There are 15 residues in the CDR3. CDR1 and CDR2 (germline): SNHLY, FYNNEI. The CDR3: CASQPGGTGNSPLHF. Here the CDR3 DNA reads TGTGCCAGCCAACCGGGGGGGACGGGGAATTCACCCCTCCACTTT.

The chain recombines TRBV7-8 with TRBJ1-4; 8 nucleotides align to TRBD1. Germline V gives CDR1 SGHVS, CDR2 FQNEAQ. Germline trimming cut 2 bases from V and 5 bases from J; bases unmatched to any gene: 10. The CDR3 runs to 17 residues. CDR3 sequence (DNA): TGTGCCAGCAGCTTAAAGATAATAGACAGGGGCAATGAAAAACTGTTTTTT. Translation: CASSLKIIDRGNEKLFF.

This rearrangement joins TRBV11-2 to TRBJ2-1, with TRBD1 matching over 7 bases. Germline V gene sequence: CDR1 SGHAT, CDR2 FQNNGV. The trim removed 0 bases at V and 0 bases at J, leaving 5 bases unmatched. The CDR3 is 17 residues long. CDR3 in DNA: TGTGCCAGCAGCTTAGACCCGGGACAGAGCTCCTACAATGAGCAGTTCTTC. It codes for CASSLDPGQSSYNEQFF.

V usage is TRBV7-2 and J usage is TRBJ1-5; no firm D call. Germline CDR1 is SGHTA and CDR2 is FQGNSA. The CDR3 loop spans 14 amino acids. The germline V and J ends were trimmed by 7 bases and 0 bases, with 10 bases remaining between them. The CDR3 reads CASIKSGSNQPQHF. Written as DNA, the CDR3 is TGTGCCAGCATAAAGTCGGGTAGCAATCAGCCCCAGCATTTT.

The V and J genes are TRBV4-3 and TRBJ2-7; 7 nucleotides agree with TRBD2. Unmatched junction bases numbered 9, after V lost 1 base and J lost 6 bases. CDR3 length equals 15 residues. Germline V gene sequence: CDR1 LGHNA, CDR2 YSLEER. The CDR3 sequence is CASSQAGGRVREQYF. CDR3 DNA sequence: TGCGCCAGCAGCCAAGCCGGGGGGAGGGTCCGCGAGCAGTACTTC.